This entry lists 4 T cell receptor beta chains sequenced from one sample in a study of blood T cells in healthy people across ages. A second about 7 to 12 cycle PCR used barcoded and J-beta primers. Each CDR3 protein gets one entry after TCRdb re-called the 5' RACE reads with MiXCR. In the table there are about 680,000 distinct CDR3 sequences, around 45% of which are singletons. The sequencing sample was made of blood. These receptors came from a woman aged 55-70 years in good health.

The chain recombines TRBV7-2 with TRBJ2-3; 9 bases are a match to TRBD1. The CDR3 loop spans 14 amino acids. Germline V gives CDR1 SGHTA, CDR2 FQGNSA. The trim removed 3 bases at V and 6 bases at J, leaving 4 bases unmatched. The CDR3 coding sequence is TGTGCCAGCAGCTTGGACAGGGGAGAGGATACGCAGTATTTT. It yields the protein CASSLDRGEDTQYF.

The rearrangement uses TRBV20-1 and TRBJ2-1; weak D call: TRBD2 (6 bases). Germline lookup yields CDR1 DFQATT and CDR2 SNEGSKA (reference sequence). The CDR3 loop spans 14 amino acids. With 3 bases removed from V and 0 bases from J, the gap between germline ends came to 9 bases. The CDR3 sequence: CSAREGNSYNEQFF. The CDR3 nucleotides read TGCAGTGCTAGGGAGGGGAACTCCTACAATGAGCAGTTCTTC.

The J gene is TRBJ2-1, the V gene TRBV14; D gene uncertain. The germline CDR1 and CDR2 sequences are SGHDN and FVKESK. CDR3 length: 15 residues. V lost 4 bases and J 7 bases, leaving 17 bases between the germline ends. Written as DNA, the CDR3 is TGTGCCAGCAGCCCGTTTTCTAGTAAATATAATGAGCAGTTCTTC. It is translated as CASSPFSSKYNEQFF.

The chain carries TRBV12-3 or TRBV12-4 and TRBJ1-1; TRBD1 matches 8 bases. The CDR3 covers 13 residues. J gave up 3 bases and V 8 bases, and 5 bases lay outside the gene matches. The CDR3: CASQMTGDTEAFF. CDR3 coding DNA: TGTGCCAGCCAGATGACAGGGGACACTGAAGCTTTCTTT.